The 28 T cell receptor beta chains below were found in one sample sequenced in a study of cytomegalovirus exposure and HLA in healthy donors. The PCR was carried out with 60 Vbeta primers and 13 Jbeta primers. The method was immunoSEQ multiplex PCR; TCRdb's version includes in-frame clones alone and lacks a portion of them. The table lists about 140,000 clones, more than 75% of them singletons, with roughly 6.2% in the top ten. The specimen sequenced was PBMCs. Receptors were obtained from a middle-aged woman in good health and CMV-seropositive.

This sequence joins TRBV4-1 and TRBJ2-1; D might be TRBD2 (6 bases). The germline V and J ends were trimmed by 0 bases and 6 bases, with 6 bases remaining between them. The CDR3 covers 13 residues. Per the germline V gene, CDR1 is MGHRA and CDR2 is YSYEKL. The CDR3, as DNA: TGCGCCAGCAGCCAAGAGGGGGGCAATGAGCAGTTCTTC. Protein sequence: CASSQEGGNEQFF.

This chain connects TRBV18 to TRBJ1-3; 8 bases align to TRBD1. From germline, CDR1 is KGHSH and CDR2 LQKENI. This CDR3 is 17 amino acids long. V dropped 2 bases and J dropped 0; count of bases not matched to a gene: 6. CDR3 residues: CASSPTTGAGSGNTIYF. The DNA of the CDR3 is TGTGCCAGCTCACCAACGACAGGGGCCGGCTCTGGAAACACCATATATTTT.

The rearrangement links TRBV28 to TRBJ2-3; D call uncertain. The germline gives CDR1 MDHEN, CDR2 SYDVKM. The CDR3 spans 16 residues. V was cut by 4 bases and J by 5 bases, with 19 bases left in between. The CDR3 region has the DNA TGTGCCAGCAGTTCACCTGGCAGGCTGGTGGAAGATACGCAGTATTTT. Protein: CASSSPGRLVEDTQYF.

V gene TRBV19 combines with J gene TRBJ1-5; 8 positions match TRBD1. Per germline, CDR1 LNHDA and CDR2 SQIVND (reference sequence). V lost 5 bases, J lost 7 bases, and 7 bases stayed unmatched. The CDR3 has 14 amino acids. The CDR3 sequence is CASSGQGARQPQHF. CDR3 DNA: TGTGCCAGTAGTGGTCAGGGGGCTCGGCAGCCCCAGCATTTT. The entire variable domain, with the rest obtained from reference TRBV19 and TRBJ1-5, is as follows: DGGITQSPKYLFRKEGQNVTLSCEQNLNHDAMYWYRQDPGQGLRLIYYSQIVNDFQKGDIAEGYSVSREKKESFPLTVTSAQKNPTAFYLCASSGQGARQPQHFGDGTRLSIL.

This chain links TRBV19 with TRBJ2-1, with 9 bases identical to TRBD2. This CDR3 has 16 residues. Per the germline V gene, CDR1 is LNHDA and CDR2 is SQIVND (reference sequence). Trimming removed 3 bases from V and 6 bases from J; junction bases left unmatched: 9. CDR3 sequence: CASSITSGGWANEQFF. The CDR3 DNA is TGTGCCAGTAGTATTACCAGCGGGGGGTGGGCCAATGAGCAGTTCTTC.

The rearrangement links TRBV5-1 to TRBJ2-5; D not certain. Germline CDR1 and CDR2: SGHRS and YFSETQ. The CDR3 contains 16 residues. Trimming left V 4 bases short and J 1 base short, with 17 bases between. CDR3 region: CASSPGPASFQETQYF. For the CDR3, the DNA is TGCGCCAGCAGCCCCGGCCCGGCTAGTTTCCAAGAGACCCAGTACTTC.

The CDR3 loop reads CASSRDILYEQYF. The DNA of the CDR3 is TGTGCCAGCAGCCGTGACATCCTCTACGAGCAGTACTTC. This chain connects TRBV6-5 to TRBJ2-7; D gene uncertain. Germline V gene lookup returns CDR1 MNHEY and CDR2 SVGAGI. V shed 6 bases and J shed 3 bases, with 12 bases lying between them. The CDR3 is made up of 13 amino acids.

With regard to this clone: This same CDR3 is encoded by further DNA sequences in the sample. The gene calls are TRBV5-1 and TRBJ2-3; D perhaps matches TRBD2 (5 bases). There are 14 residues in the CDR3. Trimming stripped 0 bases from V and 0 bases from J, with 5 bases between. Looked up from germline, CDR1 is SGHRS and CDR2 is YFSETQ. The CDR3 loop is CASSLGGSTDTQYF. The CDR3 coding sequence is TGCGCCAGCAGCTTGGGAGGGAGCACAGATACGCAGTATTTT.

The chain uses TRBV5-1 and TRBJ2-1; 9 bases are a match to TRBD2. This CDR3 has 14 residues. The V gene end was trimmed by 2 bases and the J gene end by 8 bases; junction bases not matched to a gene: 5. From germline, CDR1 is SGHRS and CDR2 YFSETQ. CDR3 in DNA: TGCGCCAGCAGCTTTCAGCGGGAGGTGGATGAGCAGTTCTTC. Amino acid sequence: CASSFQREVDEQFF.

This clone was recorded a few times. The chain combines TRBV5-1 with TRBJ2-1; possibly TRBD2 for D (5 bases). The V gene's germline CDR1 is SGHRS and CDR2 YFSETQ. The germline V and J ends were trimmed by 2 bases and 0 bases, with 9 bases remaining between them. CDR3 length: 15 amino acids. CDR3 in DNA: TGCGCCAGCAGCTTCGTAGCGAGCTCCTACAATGAGCAGTTCTTC. Translation gives CASSFVASSYNEQFF.

The chain carries TRBV5-5 and TRBJ2-1; 12 bases fit TRBD2. Trimming cost V 0 bases and J 3 bases; bases outside gene matches: 4. Germline loops: CDR1 SGHKS, CDR2 YYEKEE (reference sequence). This CDR3 region has 17 residues. Here the CDR3 reads CASSLATSGRGYNEQFF. Written as DNA, the CDR3 is TGTGCCAGCAGCTTGGCGACTAGCGGGAGAGGCTACAATGAGCAGTTCTTC. The full variable domain, its missing parts supplied by reference TRBV5-5 and TRBJ2-1, is DAGVTQSPTHLIKTRGQQVTLRCSPISGHKSVSWYQQVLGQGPQFIFQYYEKEERGRGNFPDRFSARQFPNYSSELNVNALLLGDSALYLCASSLATSGRGYNEQFFGPGTRLTVL.

The rearrangement links TRBV7-9 to TRBJ1-2; D call uncertain. V lost 6 bases and J lost 8, with 10 bases in between. From germline, CDR1 is SEHNR and CDR2 FQNEAQ (reference sequence). The CDR3 contains 11 residues. The chain's CDR3 is CASSLVSGYTF. The CDR3 region has the DNA TGTGCCAGCAGTCTTGTTAGCGGCTACACCTTC.

This chain links TRBV6-1 with TRBJ2-1; 13 bases align to TRBD2. CDR1 and CDR2 (germline): MNHNS, SASEGT. J lost 4 bases, V lost 6 bases, and 3 bases had no gene match. CDR3 length: 15 residues. The CDR3 bases are TGTGCCAGCAGGCTACTAGCGGGAGGGTACAATGAGCAGTTCTTC. This gives the protein CASRLLAGGYNEQFF.

The chain couples TRBV2 to TRBJ2-1, with TRBD2 identical over 10 bases. The CDR3 consists of 14 residues. The J segment lost 9 bases and the V segment lost 5 bases, leaving 7 bases of the junction unmatched. CDR1 SNHLY and CDR2 FYNNEI come from the germline V gene. This CDR3 reads CASSPSGSFVEQFF. Written as DNA, the CDR3 is TGTGCCAGCAGTCCTAGCGGGAGTTTTGTTGAGCAGTTCTTC.

On this clone: The identical CDR3 is also encoded by other nucleotide sequences in the sample. V usage is TRBV5-1 and J usage is TRBJ2-5; TRBD1 agrees at 10 bases. J gave up 3 bases and V 1 base, and 3 bases lay outside the gene matches. In germline, CDR1 is SGHRS, CDR2 YFSETQ. The CDR3 spans 15 residues. The CDR3 is CASSLSGTGEETQYF. CDR3 nucleotide sequence: TGCGCCAGCAGCTTGTCTGGGACAGGGGAAGAGACCCAGTACTTC.

V and J are TRBV19 and TRBJ1-1; 11 bases map to TRBD1. Germline assignment: CDR1 LNHDA and CDR2 SQIVND (reference sequence). The V and J ends lost 6 bases and 4 bases, in that order; junction bases with no gene match: 4. There are 14 residues in the CDR3. This chain's CDR3 is CASSPGQGGTEAFF. CDR3 nucleotides: TGTGCCAGTAGCCCGGGACAGGGGGGCACTGAAGCTTTCTTT.

The chain employs TRBV6-6 and TRBJ2-7, with 11 bases that match TRBD2. CDR1 and CDR2 (germline): MNHNY, SVGAGI (reference sequence). The length of the CDR3 is 13 residues. Losses at the gene ends were 6 bases for V and 5 bases for J; bases not matched to a gene: 3. The DNA for the CDR3 is TGTGCCAGCAGCCTACTAGCGGGAGACGAGCAGTACTTC. Protein sequence: CASSLLAGDEQYF.

The chain is built from TRBV5-4 and TRBJ2-2; D is perhaps TRBD1 (6 bases). The CDR3 is made up of 17 amino acids. Germline V gene data show CDR1 as SGHNT and CDR2 as YYREEE (reference sequence). The V end lost 0 bases, the J end lost 0 bases, and 12 bases lay between the germline ends. CDR3 sequence reads: CASSLGGRGTNTGELFF. In nucleotides, the CDR3 is TGTGCCAGCAGCTTGGGCGGCAGGGGAACGAACACCGGGGAGCTGTTTTTT.

The chain is built from TRBV2 and TRBJ1-2; D remains ambiguous. V was shortened by 7 bases and J by 1 base, with 10 bases between the two germline ends. From germline, CDR1 is SNHLY and CDR2 FYNNEI. The CDR3 covers 13 residues. CDR3: CASTKESNYGYTF. The CDR3 nucleotides are TGTGCCAGCACCAAGGAGAGTAACTATGGCTACACCTTC.

The chain carries TRBV5-4 and TRBJ2-5; a weak D match, TRBD2 (6 bases). The CDR3 runs to 11 residues. The germline gives CDR1 SGHNT, CDR2 YYREEE (reference sequence). V gave up 4 bases and J gave up 7 bases, with 8 bases separating them. The CDR3 sequence: CASSLSGTQYF. The CDR3 nucleotides read TGTGCCAGCAGCCTTAGCGGGACCCAGTACTTC.

The chain recombines TRBV10-3 with TRBJ2-6; D is unresolved. The CDR3 is made up of 15 amino acids. The germline V gene encodes CDR1 ENHRY and CDR2 SYGVKD. V was shortened by 5 bases and J by 2 bases, with 10 bases between the two germline ends. The CDR3, as DNA: TGTGCCATCAGTCTGAATCTAGCTGGGGCCAACGTCCTGACTTTC. Residues: CAISLNLAGANVLTF.

This chain connects TRBV11-2 to TRBJ1-1; D ambiguous. There are 14 residues in the CDR3. Germline assignment: CDR1 SGHAT and CDR2 FQNNGV. Trimming pared 1 base from V and 5 bases from J, leaving 11 bases between. The CDR3 region has the DNA TGTGCCAGCAGCTTAGCGGGAGGAGGGACTGAAGCTTTCTTT. Translation gives CASSLAGGGTEAFF.

The chain carries TRBV11-2 and TRBJ1-2; TRBD1 matches 9 bases. The CDR3 extends over 15 amino acids. J lost 4 bases, V lost 5 bases, and 8 bases had no gene match. The germline gives CDR1 SGHAT, CDR2 FQNNGV. CDR3: CASSPDRDRVYGYTF. CDR3 coding DNA: TGTGCCAGCAGCCCCGACCGGGACAGGGTCTATGGCTACACCTTC.

The chain recombines TRBV9 with TRBJ2-1, with D possibly TRBD1 on 6 matching bases. The CDR3 spans 17 residues. Between the trimmed V and J ends, which lost 3 bases and 0 bases, there was a span of 16 bases. Germline V CDR1 and CDR2: SGDLS, YYNGEE. CDR3 bases: TGTGCCAGCAGCGCCGGGTGGACCAGGGGCTCCTACAATGAGCAGTTCTTC. Protein sequence: CASSAGWTRGSYNEQFF.

The rearrangement links TRBV29-1 to TRBJ2-4; D uncertain. The germline CDR1 and CDR2 sequences are SQVTM and ANQGSEA. The V and J ends lost 1 base and 0 bases respectively, with 4 bases between them. This CDR3 has 13 residues. The CDR3 reads CSVEGLAKNIQYF. The CDR3 DNA reads as TGCAGCGTTGAAGGACTAGCCAAAAACATTCAGTACTTC.

The chain is built from TRBV27 and TRBJ2-1; tentative D call: TRBD2 (5 bases). The length of the CDR3 is 13 residues. Trimming stripped 5 bases from V and 3 bases from J, with 8 bases between. CDR1 is MNHEY and CDR2 is SMNVEV in the germline V gene (reference sequence). In DNA, the CDR3 is TGTGCCAGCAGTCTAGCACGCTACAATGAGCAGTTCTTC. Protein sequence: CASSLARYNEQFF.

This clone was counted at least ten times. This chain uses TRBV7-9 with TRBJ2-7, with 13 bases fitting TRBD2. The CDR3 has 18 residues. Germline loops: CDR1 SEHNR, CDR2 FQNEAQ (reference sequence). Unmatched junction bases numbered 16, after V lost 5 bases and J lost 6 bases. The CDR3, as DNA: TGTGCCAGCAGCCCCGACCCAGCGAGGACTAGCGGGAGTCCCGAGCAGTACTTC. Its translation: CASSPDPARTSGSPEQYF.

The chain uses TRBV28 and TRBJ1-1, with 8 bases identical to TRBD1. The germline V gene encodes CDR1 MDHEN and CDR2 SYDVKM. The length of the CDR3 is 15 residues. The V gene end was trimmed by 8 bases and the J gene end by 5 bases; junction bases not matched to a gene: 13. The CDR3 DNA follows: TGTGCCAGCGGAGCCCTACAGGGGGTTGGAACTGAAGCTTTCTTT. Encoded protein: CASGALQGVGTEAFF.